A selection of T cell receptor beta chains follows, all from one sample in a study of read filtering for tumor transcriptome and immune sequencing. TCRdb reanalysed the reads using MiXCR and keeps one entry per CDR3 protein. The data contain over 55,000 distinct CDR3 sequences, approximately 15% of them seen just once; the ten biggest clones take up about 44%. Sequenced: a population of CD138-negative cells sorted from bone marrow. Receptors originate from a donor aged 40 or over with multiple myeloma. CDR3s include the opening cysteine and the closing phenylalanine or tryptophan. Each record gives: D gene, V gene, J gene, CDR3 protein. D genes are given only for firm matches.

D: TRBD1
V: TRBV5-5
J: TRBJ1-1
CDR3: CASSLFSGTGDTEAFF

D: NA
V: TRBV20-1
J: TRBJ2-2
CDR3: CSAKGQNTGELFF

D: NA
V: TRBV30
J: TRBJ2-7
CDR3: CAWSPQRQGEQYF

D: TRBD1
V: TRBV6-5
J: TRBJ1-5
CDR3: CASSYGRGRNQPQHF

D: NA
V: TRBV6-5
J: TRBJ2-5
CDR3: CASSYSNYPRAQYF

D: TRBD1
V: TRBV7-9
J: TRBJ2-5
CDR3: CASSSRGPETQYF

D: TRBD2
V: TRBV5-6
J: TRBJ2-7
CDR3: CASSPNPRGLAGLSYYKQYF

D: NA
V: TRBV6-6
J: TRBJ2-1
CDR3: CASSYGEQFF

D: TRBD1
V: TRBV30
J: TRBJ2-7
CDR3: CAWRKPGQGSREQYF

D: NA
V: TRBV4-3
J: TRBJ1-6
CDR3: CASSQDRASADSPLHF

D: NA
V: TRBV7-9
J: TRBJ2-7
CDR3: CASSLGVKDYEQYF

D: NA
V: TRBV20-1
J: TRBJ1-5
CDR3: CSARDVQGEGNQPQHF

D: NA
V: TRBV30
J: TRBJ1-2
CDR3: CAWRGGAYGYTF

D: TRBD2
V: TRBV7-9
J: TRBJ2-7
CDR3: CASSLGLAGGREQYF

D: NA
V: TRBV29-1
J: TRBJ1-1
CDR3: CSGLRQTNTEAFF

D: NA
V: TRBV20-1
J: TRBJ2-7
CDR3: CSAPGMMRRPEQYF

D: NA
V: TRBV29-1
J: TRBJ2-5
CDR3: CSVEENHGETQYF

D: NA
V: TRBV20-1
J: TRBJ1-6
CDR3: CSARIGDSSYNSPLHF

D: NA
V: TRBV20-1
J: TRBJ2-7
CDR3: CSATSRGRSYEQYF

D: NA
V: TRBV12-3/TRBV12-4
J: TRBJ2-4
CDR3: CASSVQGYIQYF

D: TRBD1
V: TRBV7-2
J: TRBJ2-7
CDR3: CASSPAGQAYEQYF